One and the same sample provided the 29 T cell receptor beta chains below, sequenced in a study of tumor T cells in aggressive B-cell lymphoma. Sequencing used immunoSEQ multiplex PCR; TCRdb keeps in-frame clones, though not all of them. Here the sample spans some 740 clones, more than 75% being singletons. The sequenced sample was tumor tissue. Receptor source: an adult with diffuse large B cell lymphoma.

The chain links TRBV4-1 to TRBJ1-5, with no clear D. There are 16 residues in the CDR3. CDR1 is MGHRA, CDR2 YSYEKL, per germline. V dropped 0 bases and J dropped 0 bases, with 9 bases sitting between them. CDR3 residues: CASSQEQPHSNQPQHF. In DNA form, the CDR3 reads TGCGCCAGCAGCCAAGAACAGCCGCATAGCAATCAGCCCCAGCATTTT.

The chain carries TRBV9 and TRBJ1-1; D ambiguous. This CDR3 contains 13 residues. Germline CDR1 is SGDLS and CDR2 is YYNGEE. Deletions cut 3 bases from V and 3 bases from J, with 9 bases between. CDR3 DNA: TGTGCCAGCAGCGCCTCGTCTCACACTGAAGCTTTCTTT. Translated: CASSASSHTEAFF.

Remarks on this clone: A junction end diverges from the germline sequence, so it may reflect a read error. This chain uses TRBV19 with TRBJ2-7; TRBD2 agrees at 7 bases. Germline V gives CDR1 LNHDA, CDR2 SQIVND (reference sequence). The CDR3 has 11 amino acids. Written as DNA, the CDR3 is TGTGCCGGTAGGGGAGGGAGCGAGCAGTACTTC. This sequence encodes CAGRGGSEQYF.

V usage is TRBV7-9 and J usage is TRBJ2-5; 9 bases line up with TRBD1. The J segment lost 5 bases and the V segment lost 5 bases, leaving 12 bases of the junction unmatched. Germline V gene lookup returns CDR1 SEHNR and CDR2 FQNEAQ (reference sequence). This CDR3 is 16 amino acids long. The CDR3, as DNA: TGTGCCAGCAGCCCAAACAGGGGGCCGGGACAGGAGACCCAGTACTTC. Amino acid sequence: CASSPNRGPGQETQYF.

V is TRBV11-2 and J is TRBJ2-5, with D tentatively TRBD2 (5 bases). The better agreement between TRBJ2-7 and the DNA end casts doubt on the J call. Germline V gives CDR1 SGHAT, CDR2 FQNNGV. This CDR3 region has 13 residues. CDR3 DNA: TGTGCCAGCAGCTCCGGGGTCACCTACGAGCAGTACTTC. It encodes CASSSGVTYEQYF.

The rearrangement joins TRBV5-1 to TRBJ2-3; D possibly corresponds to TRBD1 (6 bases). V dropped 0 bases and J dropped 3 bases, with 17 bases sitting between them. This CDR3 spans 17 amino acids. Germline V CDR1 and CDR2: SGHRS, YFSETQ. For the CDR3, the DNA is TGCGCCAGCAGCTTGGGAGACAGGCAGGAAGTTACAGATACGCAGTATTTT. Protein sequence: CASSLGDRQEVTDTQYF.

This sequence joins TRBV15 and TRBJ2-1; D remains unclear. V was shortened by 0 bases and J by 9 bases, with 6 bases between the two germline ends. Germline CDR1 is LNHNV and CDR2 is YYDKDF (reference sequence). The CDR3 length is 12 residues. Here the CDR3 reads CATSRDSGEQFF. As DNA, the CDR3 is TGTGCCACCAGCAGAGATTCGGGTGAGCAGTTCTTC.

This rearrangement joins TRBV11-2 to TRBJ2-7; TRBD1 might be the D (6 bases). This CDR3 has 14 residues. Germline CDR1 and CDR2: SGHAT and FQNNGV. V was shortened by 6 bases and J by 1 base, with 13 bases between the two germline ends. The CDR3 spells CASRETGSSYEQYF. The CDR3 DNA is TGTGCCAGCAGAGAGACAGGTTCTTCCTACGAGCAGTACTTC.

This clone was counted a few times. The chain joins TRBV7-9 to TRBJ2-5, with D unresolved. CDR1 and CDR2 (germline): SEHNR, FQNEAQ (reference sequence). V gave up 4 bases and J gave up 5 bases, with 11 bases separating them. The CDR3 length is 13 residues. The chain's CDR3 is CASSSSDGETQYF. The CDR3 DNA sequence: TGTGCCAGCAGCTCAAGCGACGGGGAGACCCAGTACTTC. The full variable domain, with the rest looked up from reference TRBV7-9 and TRBJ2-5, is DTGVSQNPRHKITKRGQNVTFRCDPISEHNRLYWYRQTLGQGPEFLTYFQNEAQLEKSRLLSDRFSAERPKGSFSTLEIQRTEQGDSAMYLCASSSSDGETQYFGPGTRLLVL.

V gene TRBV2 combines with J gene TRBJ1-2; 8 bases align to TRBD1. The CDR3 is 14 residues long. V lost 1 base to trimming and J lost 5 bases; unmatched junction nucleotides: 3. Germline assignment: CDR1 SNHLY and CDR2 FYNNEI. CDR3 sequence reads: CASSEDRQGYGYTF. CDR3 bases: TGTGCCAGCAGTGAAGACCGACAGGGGTATGGCTACACCTTC.

This chain uses TRBV4-2 with TRBJ2-7, with 9 bases lining up with TRBD1. CDR1 is LGHNA, CDR2 YNFKEQ, per germline. The V segment lost 0 bases and the J segment 9 bases; nucleotides outside the gene matches: 9. This CDR3 contains 15 residues. CDR3 sequence: CASSQEEDRGPRQYF. CDR3 coding DNA: TGTGCCAGCAGCCAAGAAGAGGACAGGGGCCCTCGGCAGTACTTC.

The chain has TRBV5-1 and TRBJ2-1; a weak D match, TRBD2 (6 bases). CDR1 SGHRS and CDR2 YFSETQ come from the germline V gene. The CDR3 has 13 amino acids. The ends were cut back, 3 bases at V and 11 bases at J, with 15 bases in the middle. As DNA, the CDR3 is TGCGCCAGCAGCTGGCCCGGGACTCAACAGCAGTTCTTC. Translating it yields CASSWPGTQQQFF.

The chain carries TRBV5-6 and TRBJ1-2; 7 bases agree with TRBD1. The CDR3 loop spans 14 amino acids. With 4 bases clipped from V and 2 bases from J, the junction kept 5 bases outside the gene matches. Germline CDR1 SGHDT, CDR2 YYEEEE. CDR3 DNA: TGTGCCAGCAGCGCCGGGACAGCCAACTATGGCTACACCTTC. Its translation: CASSAGTANYGYTF.

This clone was found a few times. This chain uses TRBV7-9 with TRBJ1-1, with D tentatively TRBD1 (6 bases). Germline CDR1 reads SEHNR; CDR2 reads FQNEAQ (reference sequence). With 3 bases removed from V and 6 bases from J, the gap between germline ends came to 11 bases. The CDR3 loop spans 13 amino acids. For the CDR3, the DNA is TGTGCCAGCAGCTTGGACAGTGGAGCTGAAGCTTTCTTT. Protein sequence: CASSLDSGAEAFF.

The V gene is TRBV7-9, the J gene TRBJ2-3; weak D call: TRBD2 (6 bases). The length of the CDR3 is 18 residues. The germline CDR1 and CDR2 sequences are SEHNR and FQNEAQ (reference sequence). Trimming took 4 bases from V and 2 from J, leaving 22 bases between them. CDR3 in DNA: TGTGCCAGCAGCTCGTGGACTAAGCCCTCTCTTCCCACAGATACGCAGTATTTT. Encoded protein: CASSSWTKPSLPTDTQYF.

This clone was seen once. The CDR3 reads CAISGDRELNNEQFF. The DNA of the CDR3 is TGTGCCATCAGTGGGGACAGGGAGCTGAACAATGAGCAGTTCTTC. J is TRBJ2-1 and V is TRBV10-3; TRBD1 aligns across 9 bases. Germline V gene lookup returns CDR1 ENHRY and CDR2 SYGVKD. Trimming took 4 bases from V and 5 from J; bases not matched to a gene: 6. This CDR3 has 15 amino acids.

Only a few counts were recorded for this clone. The gene calls are TRBV29-1 and TRBJ1-1; 8 nucleotides agree with TRBD1. CDR3 length equals 14 residues. CDR1 and CDR2 (germline): SQVTM, ANQGSEA. With V trimmed by 3 bases and J by 4 bases, 7 bases remained unmatched. This chain's CDR3 is CSVDPRDRTTEAFF. The CDR3 bases are TGCAGCGTTGACCCCCGGGACAGGACCACTGAAGCTTTCTTT.

The J gene is TRBJ1-6, the V gene TRBV27, with D unclear. Looked up from germline, CDR1 is MNHEY and CDR2 is SMNVEV (reference sequence). V was clipped by 0 bases and J by 11 bases, with 11 bases between them. The CDR3 totals 14 residues. CDR3 bases: TGTGCCAGCAGTTTATCAACGGGTTTTACACCCCTCCACTTT. Its translation is CASSLSTGFTPLHF.

CDR3 sequence reads: CASSLRDRDEQYF. In DNA, the CDR3 is TGTGCCAGCAGTTTACGGGACAGGGACGAGCAGTACTTC. V usage is TRBV27 and J usage is TRBJ2-7; 9 positions match TRBD1. CDR3 length equals 13 residues. Germline V gene sequence: CDR1 MNHEY, CDR2 SMNVEV (reference sequence). V shed 2 bases and J 5 bases; nucleotides not matched to a gene: 1.

CDR3 protein: CASSLTTLSYEQYF. Written as DNA, the CDR3 is TGTGCCAGCAGCTTAACGACTCTCTCCTACGAGCAGTACTTC. The genes are TRBV7-3 and TRBJ2-7; D not resolved. The CDR3 contains 14 residues. V lost 0 bases and J lost 0, with 6 bases in between. From germline, CDR1 is SGHTA and CDR2 FQGTGA.

The V call is TRBV7-8, the J call TRBJ2-5; TRBD2 aligns across 14 bases. The CDR3 totals 18 residues. The V gene's germline CDR1 is SGHVS and CDR2 FQNEAQ. Trimming took 7 bases from V and 2 from J; bases not matched to a gene: 12. In DNA, the CDR3 is TGTGCCAGCACACCCTCGGGACTAGCGGGGGTGAATCAAGAGACCCAGTACTTC. Translated: CASTPSGLAGVNQETQYF.

The chain has TRBV11-2 and TRBJ2-1; weak D call: TRBD2 (6 bases). CDR3 size: 15 residues. The germline CDR1 and CDR2 sequences are SGHAT and FQNNGV. The V end was cut by 1 base, the J end by 0 bases, with 7 bases between. CDR3 protein: CASSLVGGSYNEQFF. CDR3 in DNA: TGTGCCAGCAGCTTAGTGGGGGGCTCCTACAATGAGCAGTTCTTC. The whole variable domain, remainder taken from reference TRBV11-2 and TRBJ2-1, is EAGVAQSPRYKIIEKRQSVAFWCNPISGHATLYWYQQILGQGPKLLIQFQNNGVVDDSQLPKDRFSAERLKGVDSTLKIQPAKLEDSAVYLCASSLVGGSYNEQFFGPGTRLTVL.

The V and J genes are TRBV20-1 and TRBJ2-7, with D perhaps matching TRBD2 (6 bases). The germline V and J ends were trimmed by 5 bases and 6 bases, with 11 bases remaining between them. There are 11 residues in the CDR3. Per the germline V gene, CDR1 is DFQATT and CDR2 is SNEGSKA (reference sequence). CDR3 sequence reads: CSAPQGGEQYF. The CDR3 bases are TGCAGTGCTCCCCAGGGAGGCGAGCAGTACTTC.

The chain recombines TRBV7-9 with TRBJ1-6, with D unclear. Per germline, CDR1 SEHNR and CDR2 FQNEAQ (reference sequence). V dropped 5 bases and J dropped 11 bases, with 10 bases sitting between them. CDR3 length: 12 amino acids. The CDR3, as DNA: TGTGCCAGCAGCCAATATGGCACACCCCTCCACTTT. Translated: CASSQYGTPLHF.

The chain couples TRBV7-2 to TRBJ2-5, with D possibly TRBD1 on 6 matching bases. Germline CDR1 SGHTA, CDR2 FQGNSA. The CDR3 is 15 amino acids. Trimming stripped 6 bases from V and 1 base from J, with 15 bases between. Here the CDR3 DNA reads TGTGCCAGCAGGCAGACAGGTTACGGCCAAGAGACCCAGTACTTC. Its protein product is CASRQTGYGQETQYF.

The chain couples TRBV2 to TRBJ1-3; D call uncertain. Germline-derived CDR1 and CDR2 are SNHLY and FYNNEI. The CDR3 is 17 amino acids. The V end lost 2 bases, the J end lost 0 bases, and 14 bases lay between the germline ends. For the CDR3, the DNA is TGTGCCAGCAGTGAATTTTTAAAGGAGTTCTCTGGAAACACCATATATTTT. Residues: CASSEFLKEFSGNTIYF.

The CDR3 loop reads CSVVGWTVNTGELFF. CDR3 nucleotides: TGCAGCGTTGTGGGGTGGACAGTCAACACCGGGGAGCTGTTTTTT. The gene calls are TRBV29-1 and TRBJ2-2, with D possibly matching TRBD1 (6 bases). The germline CDR1 and CDR2 sequences are SQVTM and ANQGSEA. Trimming cost V 4 bases and J 2 bases, with 14 bases left between them. The CDR3 is made up of 15 amino acids.

This clone was seen a few times. CDR3 region: CASTSSGGQETQYF. As DNA, the CDR3 is TGTGCCAGCACCTCTAGCGGGGGCCAAGAGACCCAGTACTTC. This chain joins TRBV7-9 and TRBJ2-5; TRBD2 aligns across 10 bases. The CDR3 length is 14 residues. V shed 7 bases and J 1 base; nucleotides not matched to a gene: 3. CDR1 and CDR2 from the germline V gene are SEHNR and FQNEAQ (reference sequence).

This clone was detected only once. The chain uses TRBV9 and TRBJ2-2, with TRBD1 matching over 8 bases. Germline values: CDR1 SGDLS, CDR2 YYNGEE. The CDR3 contains 13 residues. J lost 8 bases, V lost 6 bases, and 6 bases had no gene match. DNA for the CDR3: TGTGCCAGCAAACAGGGGGTTCGGGGGGAGCTGTTTTTT. Its translation is CASKQGVRGELFF.